This TCR beta chain was obtained from a study of T cell responses to AZD1222 COVID-19 vaccine. Study-level points and caveats: Spike-specific TCR breadth and depth went up after people got two AZD1222 doses. Donor demographics were predominantly white British with a female majority; clonal diversity may be underestimated. Along spike, vaccine-associated CD4 TCRs were found throughout, with dominance at 160-218 and 743-854.

Germline V gives CDR1 ENHRY, CDR2 SYGVKD. The CDR3 is 16 amino acids. Trimming took 9 bases from V and 3 from J; bases not matched to a gene: 11. As concerns this clone: Its antigen is undetermined.

Pooled samples include second doses given at about 4 or 12 weeks. Libraries were prepared by immunoSEQ multiplex PCR; TCRdb keeps only in-frame clonotypes and omits some of them. The table shows fewer than 150,000 clones, with roughly 87% occurring only once. The rearrangement links TRBV10-3 to TRBJ1-1; 12 nucleotides agree with TRBD1. The sequence was collected from an adult who received the AZD1222 COVID-19 vaccine. The specimen comprised peripheral blood, sampled 28 days after the second AZD1222 dose. The CDR3 DNA sequence: TGTGCCATATCACGGGACAGGGGGCTATTGTACACTGAAGCTTTCTTT. The encoded protein is CAISRDRGLLYTEAFF.